Listed below are T cell receptor beta chains from one sample, sequenced in a study of T cells in tumors after PD-1 blockade. Generated by immunoSEQ multiplex PCR, the TCRdb table keeps only in-frame clones and is missing some. The repertoire holds under 40,000 clones, with roughly 76% as singletons. Sequences were derived from PBMCs, sampled after anti-PD-1 treatment. These receptors were taken from a human donor with basal cell carcinoma. Both conserved end residues are part of each CDR3. A D gene is named only where the DNA matches it firmly. Clone size is shown for a subset of rows, as once, few, many or a class of expanded clone.

J | V | size | D | DNA | CDR3
TRBJ1-2 | TRBV5-4 | NA | TRBD1 | TGTGCCAGCAGCATCGGGGGACAGGGGGTCTATGGCTACACCTTC | CASSIGGQGVYGYTF
TRBJ1-2 | TRBV27 | NA | NA | TGTGCCAGCAGTCGCCACGGAGGAGGGTCGGATGGCTACACCTTC | CASSRHGGGSDGYTF
TRBJ2-3 | TRBV9 | once | TRBD1 | TGTGCCAGCAGCGAACGACAGGGCAACACAGATACGCAGTATTTT | CASSERQGNTDTQYF
TRBJ2-7 | TRBV7-2 | NA | NA | TGTGCCAGCAGCGCCTCCCCACTAGGGGCTGGGTACGAGCAGTACTTC | CASSASPLGAGYEQYF
TRBJ2-7 | TRBV2 | NA | TRBD2 | TGTGCCAGCAGCTTGGGCCGCGGACTAGCGGGAGAACTCGAGCAGTACTTC | CASSLGRGLAGELEQYF
TRBJ1-1 | TRBV5-8 | NA | NA | TGTGCCAGCAGCCAAGGACAGCCCAAGGCTTTCTTT | CASSQGQPKAFF
TRBJ2-5 | TRBV7-2 | NA | TRBD2 | TGTGCCAGCAGCTTAGAAAGCGGGAGGGCGCTCCAAGAGACCCAGTACTTC | CASSLESGRALQETQYF
TRBJ2-5 | TRBV24-1 | NA | TRBD1 | TGTGCCACCAGTGACTCGGGACAGGGGAACCAAGAGACCCAGTACTTC | CATSDSGQGNQETQYF
TRBJ2-3 | TRBV2 | NA | TRBD1 | TGTGCCAGCACTCGGGACAGGGGAGTGGGGTCAGGCACAGATACGCAGTATTTT | CASTRDRGVGSGTDTQYF
TRBJ1-1 | TRBV19 | NA | NA | TGTGCCAGTAGTACTCTCCGACAGGCTACGAACACTGAAGCTTTCTTT | CASSTLRQATNTEAFF
TRBJ1-2 | TRBV23-1 | NA | NA | TGCGCCAGCAGACTAACTGCGGACGGCCTCTATGGCTACACCTTC | CASRLTADGLYGYTF
TRBJ2-3 | TRBV13 | NA | TRBD2 | TGTGCCAGCAGCTTTACAACCGGGACTAGCGGGAAGAGCACAGATACGCAGTATTTT | CASSFTTGTSGKSTDTQYF
TRBJ2-7 | TRBV3-1/TRBV3-2 | once | NA | TGTGCCAGCAGCCAAGAAAGTTCGGCTCGATACTACTACGAGCAGTACTTC | CASSQESSARYYYEQYF
TRBJ2-7 | TRBV28 | NA | NA | TGTGCCAGCAGGAGATCTCCGTACGAGCAGTACTTC | CASRRSPYEQYF
TRBJ1-1 | TRBV2 | NA | NA | TGTGCCAGCATCGAAGAGGGGGTCCCGAACACTGAAGCTTTCTTT | CASIEEGVPNTEAFF
TRBJ2-7 | TRBV15 | NA | NA | TGTGCCACCAGCGAACACCGGGGATCGGGTGAGCAGTACTTC | CATSEHRGSGEQYF
TRBJ2-1 | TRBV7-2 | NA | TRBD2 | TGTGCCAGCAGCGTCACTAGCGGGAGGGCCCGTAGGAATGAGCAGTTCTTC | CASSVTSGRARRNEQFF
TRBJ1-6 | TRBV7-8 | few | TRBD1 | TGTGCCAGCAGCTTAGGACAGGGGGTGACACCCCTCCACTTT | CASSLGQGVTPLHF
TRBJ2-7 | TRBV6-2/TRBV6-3 | few | TRBD1 | TGTGCCAGCACCCCGACAGGGACCTACGAGCAGTACTTC | CASTPTGTYEQYF
TRBJ2-2 | TRBV2 | NA | NA | TGTGCCAGCAGTGAAAGGGGGGGAACGAACACCGGGGAGCTGTTTTTT | CASSERGGTNTGELFF
TRBJ2-1 | TRBV4-3 | NA | NA | TGCGCCAGCAGCCCGGACCCCCTCAGCTCCTACAATGAGCAGTTCTTC | CASSPDPLSSYNEQFF
TRBJ1-1 | TRBV11-1 | NA | NA | TGTGCCAGCAGCCCGTGGCCGAGAACTGAAGCTTTCTTT | CASSPWPRTEAFF
TRBJ2-7 | TRBV7-3 | NA | TRBD2 | TGTGCCAGCAGCTCACTGACTAGCGGGGGTTACGAGCAGTACTTC | CASSSLTSGGYEQYF
TRBJ2-3 | TRBV29-1 | NA | NA | TGCAGCGCCCTCCGAGGAGATACGCAGTATTTT | CSALRGDTQYF
TRBJ2-3 | TRBV28 | NA | TRBD2 | TGTGCCAGCAGTCTTAGCGGGAGCACAGATACGCAGTATTTT | CASSLSGSTDTQYF
TRBJ2-3 | TRBV11-3 | NA | NA | TGTGCCAGCAGATCCGGATACACAGATACGCAGTATTTT | CASRSGYTDTQYF
TRBJ1-2 | TRBV11-3 | NA | NA | TGTGCCAGCAGCTATAGGACGGGGAACTATGGCTACACCTTC | CASSYRTGNYGYTF
TRBJ2-2 | TRBV24-1 | NA | NA | TGTGCCACCAGTGGTGACGGTCTAGGGACACCTACCGGGGAGCTGTTTTTT | CATSGDGLGTPTGELFF
TRBJ1-2 | TRBV19 | NA | NA | TGTGCCAGTACCAGATCAGGGTTGGACTATGGCTACACCTTC | CASTRSGLDYGYTF
TRBJ1-2 | TRBV4-3 | once | NA | TGCGCCAGCAGCCAAGGGCGTAACAGGGTCCCGGGCTACACCTTC | CASSQGRNRVPGYTF
TRBJ1-5 | TRBV7-2 | NA | NA | TGTGCCAGCAGCTACGCAGGAGATCAGCCCCAGCATTTT | CASSYAGDQPQHF
TRBJ2-3 | TRBV2 | NA | TRBD2 | TGTGCCAGCAGTGGGCCTAGCGGGCGTCAGGCAGATACGCAGTATTTT | CASSGPSGRQADTQYF
TRBJ1-1 | TRBV5-1 | few | NA | TGCGCCAGCAGCTTAAGTCGGGCCCCGAACACTGAAGCTTTCTTT | CASSLSRAPNTEAFF
TRBJ2-7 | TRBV6-2/TRBV6-3 | NA | TRBD1 | TGTGCCAGCAGTCATGGTGGGGCAGGGGGCTACGAGCAGTACTTC | CASSHGGAGGYEQYF
TRBJ2-7 | TRBV28 | NA | TRBD2 | TGTGCCAGCAGTTCGGGACTAGCGGTCTACGAGCAGTACTTC | CASSSGLAVYEQYF
TRBJ2-7 | TRBV3-1/TRBV3-2 | NA | NA | TGTGCCAGCAGCCCACCGATGGGGCGCATGTTCTACGAGCAGTACTTC | CASSPPMGRMFYEQYF
TRBJ1-6 | TRBV7-8 | NA | NA | TGTGCCAGCAGCCATCAAAATTCACCCCTCCACTTT | CASSHQNSPLHF
TRBJ1-1 | TRBV6-6 | once | TRBD1 | TGTGCCAGCAGTCCGACCGGGACAGGGGGCGAGTTGGGCACTGAAGCTTTCTTT | CASSPTGTGGELGTEAFF
TRBJ1-1 | TRBV30 | few | TRBD1 | TGTGCCTGGAGTAACCGGGTGGGGACAGGGAGAACTGAAGCTTTCTTT | CAWSNRVGTGRTEAFF
TRBJ2-1 | TRBV14 | NA | NA | TGTGCCAGCAGCCAAGAGGGGGCCTCCTACAATGAGCAGTTCTTC | CASSQEGASYNEQFF
TRBJ2-4 | TRBV28 | few | NA | TGTGCCAGTGCGTGGGGGGGGCAAAACATTCAGTACTTC | CASAWGGQNIQYF
TRBJ1-5 | TRBV6-2/TRBV6-3 | NA | NA | TGTGCCAGCAGTTACTGGGGGAATAGCAATCAGCCCCAGCATTTT | CASSYWGNSNQPQHF
TRBJ2-3 | TRBV5-4 | NA | NA | TGTGCCAGCAGCTTGGGGGGAGGAACAGATACGCAGTATTTT | CASSLGGGTDTQYF
TRBJ1-5 | TRBV7-9 | few | TRBD1 | TGTGCCAGCAGCTCCTTCGACAGGGGTCTATATCAGCCCCAGCATTTT | CASSSFDRGLYQPQHF
TRBJ2-7 | TRBV5-1 | NA | NA | TGCGCCAGCAGCTTGGCGTTAGGCGGCGAGCAGTACTTC | CASSLALGGEQYF
TRBJ2-2 | TRBV15 | NA | NA | TGTGCCACCAGCAGAGCCATGTCCACGAACACCGGGGAGCTGTTTTTT | CATSRAMSTNTGELFF
TRBJ2-7 | TRBV7-8 | NA | TRBD1 | TGTGCCAGCAGCTTAGAGGGACAGGCCTCCTACGAGCAGTACTTC | CASSLEGQASYEQYF
TRBJ2-3 | TRBV5-1 | few | TRBD2 | TGCGCCAGCAGCTTTAGCGGGAAAACAGATACGCAGTATTTT | CASSFSGKTDTQYF
TRBJ2-3 | TRBV7-2 | NA | NA | TGTGCCAGCAGCTTAGGTTCTGGTAGCACAGATACGCAGTATTTT | CASSLGSGSTDTQYF
TRBJ2-1 | TRBV7-9 | few | TRBD2 | TGTGCCAGCAGCTCCCGGGAGGGCCGCAATGAGCAGTTCTTC | CASSSREGRNEQFF